These 26 T cell receptor beta chains originate from one sample sequenced in a study of Ad26.COV2.S vaccination and SARS-CoV-2 variants. Data came from immunoSEQ multiplex PCR; TCRdb stores just in-frame clones and leaves some out. The sample comprises roughly 390,000 clones, less than 90% of which are singletons, and under 3.5% rests with the top ten. The treatment: 19 received Ad26.COV2.S at low or high dose, single or two shots; about five received placebo; per-sample allocation not given. Specimen acquisition occurred on day 63 following the initial vaccine or placebo injection. The sample in question was peripheral blood, obtained in a trial of Ad26.COV2.S vaccine versus placebo. These receptors all stem from a person aged 18 to 65 who received the Ad26.COV2.S COVID-19 vaccine or a placebo.

To note about this clone: At one end, the junction sequence differs from germline, possibly due to a read error. The gene calls are TRBV11-2 and TRBJ2-1; TRBD2 agrees at 10 bases. The V gene's germline CDR1 is SGHAT and CDR2 FQNNGV. The CDR3 has 11 amino acids. CDR3 DNA sequence: TGTGCCAGCAGTAGGACTAGCGGCTTCATCTTC. Translation gives CASSRTSGFIF.

This chain joins TRBV6-5 and TRBJ1-6; D not certain. Germline V lookup: CDR1 MNHEY, CDR2 SVGAGI. V lost 5 bases and J lost 8, with 13 bases in between. This CDR3 has 14 residues. The CDR3 DNA sequence: TGTGCCAGCAGTATTCAGGAGGAAGATTCACCCCTCCACTTT. It specifies CASSIQEEDSPLHF.

The chain combines TRBV9 with TRBJ2-6, with 10 bases aligning to TRBD1. Germline loops: CDR1 SGDLS, CDR2 YYNGEE. The trim removed 4 bases at V and 4 bases at J, leaving 8 bases unmatched. CDR3 length: 17 amino acids. The CDR3 loop is CASSPGTGAKGANVLTF. The CDR3 DNA reads as TGTGCCAGCAGCCCCGGGACAGGGGCTAAGGGGGCCAACGTCCTGACTTTC.

The V gene is TRBV2, the J gene TRBJ2-3; TRBD2 agrees at 11 bases. Germline V lookup: CDR1 SNHLY, CDR2 FYNNEI. The CDR3 is made up of 15 amino acids. The V and J ends lost 4 bases and 5 bases, in that order; junction bases with no gene match: 5. This CDR3 is CASSVLAGGLDTQYF. As DNA, the CDR3 is TGTGCCAGCAGTGTCCTAGCGGGGGGTCTAGATACGCAGTATTTT. Combining the CDR3 with reference TRBV2 and TRBJ2-3 gives the whole variable domain EPEVTQTPSHQVTQMGQEVILRCVPISNHLYFYWYRQILGQKVEFLVSFYNNEISEKSEIFDDQFSVERPDGSNFTLKIRSTKLEDSAMYFCASSVLAGGLDTQYFGPGTRLTVL.

The V and J genes are TRBV19 and TRBJ1-6; 9 bases line up with TRBD1. This CDR3 contains 13 residues. CDR1 is LNHDA, CDR2 SQIVND, per germline (reference sequence). The trim removed 5 bases at V and 10 bases at J, leaving 3 bases unmatched. The DNA for the CDR3 is TGTGCCAGTAGTGGACAGGGGACATCACCCCTCCACTTT. Its translation: CASSGQGTSPLHF.

The genes are TRBV28 and TRBJ2-2; D may be TRBD1 (6 bases). Germline V gene lookup returns CDR1 MDHEN and CDR2 SYDVKM. The CDR3 spans 16 residues. V lost 1 base and J lost 4, with 13 bases in between. CDR3 residues: CASSLLYQGRTGELFF. The CDR3 bases are TGTGCCAGCAGTTTATTGTACCAGGGGCGCACCGGGGAGCTGTTTTTT. The full variable domain, its missing parts supplied by reference TRBV28 and TRBJ2-2, is DVKVTQSSRYLVKRTGEKVFLECVQDMDHENMFWYRQDPGLGLRLIYFSYDVKMKEKGDIPEGYSVSREKKERFSLILESASTNQTSMYLCASSLLYQGRTGELFFGEGSRLTVL.

V is TRBV4-1 and J is TRBJ1-5; no firm D call. This CDR3 has 15 residues. CDR1 is MGHRA and CDR2 is YSYEKL in the germline V gene. V was clipped by 1 base and J by 7 bases, with 14 bases between them. The CDR3 bases are TGCGCCAGCAGCCAAGCGGTTTCGGGGATCCAGCCCCAGCATTTT. Encoded protein: CASSQAVSGIQPQHF.

This clone was detected only once. The J gene is TRBJ2-7, the V gene TRBV11-2; D possibly corresponds to TRBD2 (7 bases). Per germline, CDR1 SGHAT and CDR2 FQNNGV. Trimming stripped 1 base from V and 6 bases from J, with 16 bases between. The CDR3 totals 15 residues. This chain's CDR3 is CASSLVGGGAVEQYF. CDR3 nucleotides: TGTGCCAGCAGCTTAGTGGGTGGGGGGGCTGTCGAGCAGTACTTC.

The chain recombines TRBV11-2 with TRBJ2-5, with TRBD1 matching over 9 bases. The CDR3 runs 15 residues. The V gene's germline CDR1 is SGHAT and CDR2 FQNNGV. V lost 5 bases and J lost 5; bases outside the gene matches: 9. The CDR3 DNA sequence: TGTGCCAGCAGCCATAACAGGGGGCGCGTCGAGACCCAGTACTTC. It encodes CASSHNRGRVETQYF.

Comments on this clone: The junction departs from the called germline gene at one end, perhaps through a read error. The V and J genes are TRBV12-3 or TRBV12-4 and TRBJ1-1; the match to TRBD1 covers 9 bases. CDR3 length equals 12 residues. The CDR3 sequence: CASKTTGGGNFF. The CDR3, as DNA: TGTGCCAGCAAAACCACAGGGGGCGGGAATTTTTTT.

The chain recombines TRBV5-1 with TRBJ1-1; unclear D gene. Germline CDR1 and CDR2: SGHRS and YFSETQ. Between the trimmed V and J ends, which lost 9 bases and 1 base, there was a span of 19 bases. The CDR3 has 15 amino acids. CDR3 in DNA: TGCGCCACCCGCAGAGCGAGGGAAGCGAACACTGAAGCTTTCTTT. It translates to CATRRAREANTEAFF.

This CDR3 is CASSLAKGTYNSPLHF. DNA for the CDR3: TGTGCCAGCAGCTTGGCCAAGGGAACCTATAATTCACCCCTCCACTTT. The rearrangement uses TRBV5-6 and TRBJ1-6; no clear D gene. Germline V lookup: CDR1 SGHDT, CDR2 YYEEEE. The CDR3 spans 16 residues. V was pared by 0 bases and J by 2 bases, with 9 bases between. The full variable domain, in which reference TRBV5-6 and TRBJ1-6 provide the parts outside the CDR3, is DAGVTQSPTHLIKTRGQQVTLRCSPKSGHDTVSWYQQALGQGPQFIFQYYEEEERQRGNFPDRFSGHQFPNYSSELNVNALLLGDSALYLCASSLAKGTYNSPLHFGNGTRLTVT.

V gene TRBV5-6 combines with J gene TRBJ1-1; D gene uncertain. Trimming shortened V by 4 bases and J by 0 bases, and 7 bases separated the two germline ends. CDR1 and CDR2 (germline): SGHDT, YYEEEE. This CDR3 is 13 amino acids long. The CDR3 is CASSAGLNTEAFF. The CDR3 DNA sequence: TGTGCCAGCAGCGCAGGATTGAACACTGAAGCTTTCTTT.

This clone was picked up one time. The J gene is TRBJ1-6, the V gene TRBV25-1; TRBD1 aligns across 9 bases. The CDR3 loop spans 18 amino acids. Trimming cost V 1 base and J 14 bases; bases outside gene matches: 18. Looked up from germline, CDR1 is MGHDK and CDR2 is SYGVNS. The CDR3: CASSEFGTGRSLNSALHF. CDR3 in DNA: TGTGCCAGCAGTGAATTCGGGACAGGGCGCTCACTAAATTCGGCCCTCCACTTT.

This chain links TRBV5-1 with TRBJ2-3; possible D gene TRBD2, 6 bases. Germline CDR1 and CDR2: SGHRS and YFSETQ. Trimming cost V 3 bases and J 2 bases, with 7 bases left between them. The CDR3 length is 13 residues. CDR3 in DNA: TGCGCCAGCAGCTCGGGGGTCACAGATACGCAGTATTTT. Its protein is CASSSGVTDTQYF.

This chain connects TRBV10-2 to TRBJ2-1; either TRBD1 or TRBD2 may supply D (6 bases each). Germline CDR1 reads WSHSY; CDR2 reads SAAADI. The CDR3 spans 16 residues. Trimming removed 6 bases from V and 5 bases from J, with 20 bases in between. The DNA for the CDR3 is TGCGCCAGCAGAAACGGGGGCCCTTCCCTCGACAATGAGCAGTTCTTC. This encodes CASRNGGPSLDNEQFF.

The chain carries TRBV7-9 and TRBJ1-1, with 7 positions matching TRBD1. The CDR3 totals 11 residues. Germline V gives CDR1 SEHNR, CDR2 FQNEAQ (reference sequence). V dropped 4 bases and J dropped 7; count of bases not matched to a gene: 0. CDR3 region: CASSWDSEAFF. CDR3 bases: TGTGCCAGCAGCTGGGACAGTGAAGCTTTCTTT.

This clone was counted once. The V call is TRBV4-2, the J call TRBJ1-1, with 7 bases that match TRBD1. The germline CDR1 and CDR2 sequences are LGHNA and YNFKEQ. The CDR3 length is 17 residues. Trimming took 0 bases from V and 1 from J; bases not matched to a gene: 8. CDR3 region: CASSQDWAGGPNTEAFF. The DNA of the CDR3 is TGTGCCAGCAGCCAAGATTGGGCAGGGGGTCCGAACACTGAAGCTTTCTTT.

The rearrangement joins TRBV6-5 to TRBJ1-2, with D uncertain. V lost 6 bases and J 4 bases, leaving 18 bases between the germline ends. The CDR3 has 15 amino acids. Germline V lookup: CDR1 MNHEY, CDR2 SVGAGI. The CDR3 region is CASSANPGNPYGYTF. CDR3 DNA: TGTGCCAGCAGCGCCAATCCGGGAAACCCCTATGGCTACACCTTC.

This chain joins TRBV11-3 and TRBJ2-1, with D tentatively TRBD1 (7 bases). Germline V gives CDR1 SGHNT, CDR2 YENEEA. V was shortened by 3 bases and J by 5 bases, with 14 bases between the two germline ends. The CDR3 totals 15 residues. CDR3 protein: CASSFGGTVDNEQFF. In nucleotides, the CDR3 is TGTGCCAGCAGCTTTGGGGGGACAGTCGACAATGAGCAGTTCTTC.

In this sample, this clone turned up once. This chain joins TRBV19 and TRBJ1-5; 7 bases align to TRBD1. The CDR3 runs 14 residues. Trimming cost V 9 bases and J 6 bases; bases outside gene matches: 11. Germline V gene sequence: CDR1 LNHDA, CDR2 SQIVND (reference sequence). CDR3 nucleotide sequence: TGTGCCAGCCAAGACAGGGTAGGGTCTCAGCCCCAGCATTTT. It translates to CASQDRVGSQPQHF.

The gene calls are TRBV29-1 and TRBJ2-1, with D perhaps TRBD1 (6 bases). The CDR3 runs to 15 residues. V gave up 4 bases and J gave up 3 bases, with 16 bases separating them. Germline V CDR1 and CDR2: SQVTM, ANQGSEA. DNA of the CDR3: TGCAGCGTTGCCTTGGGGACATTTAACTACAATGAGCAGTTCTTC. Its protein is CSVALGTFNYNEQFF.

A few counts support this clone. This chain uses TRBV7-2 with TRBJ2-7, with 15 bases fitting TRBD2. In germline, CDR1 is SGHTA, CDR2 FQGNSA. V was pared by 1 base and J by 4 bases, with 2 bases of the junction left unmatched. The CDR3 sequence is 16 residues long. The CDR3 spells CASSLGTSGGAYEQYF. The CDR3 nucleotides are TGTGCCAGCAGCTTAGGGACTAGCGGGGGGGCATACGAGCAGTACTTC.

The chain joins TRBV5-1 to TRBJ2-5; possibly TRBD1 for D (6 bases). Per germline, CDR1 SGHRS and CDR2 YFSETQ. There are 14 residues in the CDR3. The V end lost 1 base, the J end lost 2 bases, and 9 bases lay between the germline ends. CDR3 DNA sequence: TGCGCCAGCAGCTTGCCGGGACAACAAGAGACCCAGTACTTC. Translated: CASSLPGQQETQYF.

The chain recombines TRBV5-4 with TRBJ2-2, with D perhaps TRBD2 (6 bases). V lost 3 bases to trimming and J lost 7 bases, with 10 bases between them. The CDR3 has 13 amino acids. CDR1 and CDR2 (germline): SGHNT, YYREEE (reference sequence). The CDR3 coding sequence is TGTGCCAGCAGCTCGGTGGGGGGCGGGGAGCTGTTTTTT. This gives the protein CASSSVGGGELFF. The full variable domain, completed using reference TRBV5-4 and TRBJ2-2, is ETGVTQSPTHLIKTRGQQVTLRCSSQSGHNTVSWYQQALGQGPQFIFQYYREEENGRGNFPPRFSGLQFPNYSSELNVNALELDDSALYLCASSSVGGGELFFGEGSRLTVL.

The V call is TRBV29-1, the J call TRBJ2-2; D unresolved. Trimming stripped 3 bases from V and 2 bases from J, with 7 bases between. The V gene's germline CDR1 is SQVTM and CDR2 ANQGSEA. The CDR3 has 13 residues. CDR3 in amino acids: CSVDPGNTGELFF. In DNA form, the CDR3 reads TGCAGCGTTGATCCAGGAAACACCGGGGAGCTGTTTTTT.